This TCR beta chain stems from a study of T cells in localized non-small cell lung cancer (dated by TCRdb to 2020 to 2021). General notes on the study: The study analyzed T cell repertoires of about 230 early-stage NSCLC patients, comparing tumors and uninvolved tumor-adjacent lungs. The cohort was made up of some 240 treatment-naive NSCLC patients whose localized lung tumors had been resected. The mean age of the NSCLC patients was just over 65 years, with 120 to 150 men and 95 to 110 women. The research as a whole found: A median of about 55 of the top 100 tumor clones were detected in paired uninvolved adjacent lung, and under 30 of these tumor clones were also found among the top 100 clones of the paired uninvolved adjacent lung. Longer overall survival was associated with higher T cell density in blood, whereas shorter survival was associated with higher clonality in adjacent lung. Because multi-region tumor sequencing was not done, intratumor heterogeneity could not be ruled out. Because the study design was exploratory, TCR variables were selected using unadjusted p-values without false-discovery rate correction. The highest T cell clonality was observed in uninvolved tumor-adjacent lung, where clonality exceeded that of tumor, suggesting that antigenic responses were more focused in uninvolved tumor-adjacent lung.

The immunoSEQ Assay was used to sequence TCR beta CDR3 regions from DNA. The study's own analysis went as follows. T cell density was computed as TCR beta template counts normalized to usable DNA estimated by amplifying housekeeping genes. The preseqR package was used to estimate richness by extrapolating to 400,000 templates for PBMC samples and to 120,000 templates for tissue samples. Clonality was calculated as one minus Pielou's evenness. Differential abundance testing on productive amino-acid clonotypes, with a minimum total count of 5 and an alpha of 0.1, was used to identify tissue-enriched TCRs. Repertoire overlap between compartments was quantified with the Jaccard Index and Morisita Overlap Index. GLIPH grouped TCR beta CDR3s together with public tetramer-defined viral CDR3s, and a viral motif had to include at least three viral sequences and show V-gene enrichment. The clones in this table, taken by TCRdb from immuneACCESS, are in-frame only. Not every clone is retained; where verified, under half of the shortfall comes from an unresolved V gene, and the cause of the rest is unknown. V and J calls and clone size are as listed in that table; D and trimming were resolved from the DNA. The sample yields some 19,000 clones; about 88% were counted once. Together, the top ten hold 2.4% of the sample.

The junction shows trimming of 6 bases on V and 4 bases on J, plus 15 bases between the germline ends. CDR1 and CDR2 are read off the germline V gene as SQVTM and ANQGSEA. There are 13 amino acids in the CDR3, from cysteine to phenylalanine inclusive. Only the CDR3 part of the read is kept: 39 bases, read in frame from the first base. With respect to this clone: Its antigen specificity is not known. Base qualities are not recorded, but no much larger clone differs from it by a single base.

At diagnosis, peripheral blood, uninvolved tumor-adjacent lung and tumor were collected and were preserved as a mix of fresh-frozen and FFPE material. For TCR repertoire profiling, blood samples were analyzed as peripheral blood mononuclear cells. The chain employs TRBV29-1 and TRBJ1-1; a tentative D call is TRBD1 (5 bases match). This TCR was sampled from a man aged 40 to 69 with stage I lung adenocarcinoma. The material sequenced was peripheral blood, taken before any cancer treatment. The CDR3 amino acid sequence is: CSVGRDLSTEAFF. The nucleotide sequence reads TGCAGCGTGGGCCGGGACCTTAGCACTGAAGCTTTCTTT.